One T cell receptor (beta chain) is described in this entry. No cognate antigen has been identified for it. Nothing much larger sits one base from this clone, and base qualities are not available. These data are taken from a study of blood T cell repertoires in COVID-19 (dated by TCRdb to the early 2020s). In terms of the full investigation: Collaborator samples came from the United States, Italy and Spain and covered acute and convalescent phases of COVID-19. The prospective study material was composed of cDNA or gDNA derived from T cells, B-cell-depleted T cells, or PBMCs. The dataset comprised deeply sampled blood TCRbeta repertoires from subjects exposed to, actively infected with, or recovered from COVID-19. Samples were obtained from the ongoing ImmuneRACE study (first 160 participants) and from over 1,000 subjects provided by 6 global collaborators. A freely available public database, intended as a resource for researchers studying the immune response to SARS-CoV-2, is where the repertoires were released. The sample metadata nearly always contained a de-identified subject ID, COVID-19 status, age in years and sex. Where HLA class I and class II types were available, the types were taken from metadata supplied by the sample provider, not from assay-based typing. The paper's findings and limits, for the study overall: How much clinical and demographic metadata was included differed by source and by participant, and the metadata was provided uncurated.

The germline V gene (reference sequence) provides CDR1 LGHDT and CDR2 YNNKEL. The CDR3 holds 14 amino acids from the cysteine to the phenylalanine. Of all the DNA, just the CDR3 is kept, 42 bases in frame from base 1. V and J are truncated by 3 bases and 4 bases respectively, leaving an intervening sequence of 10 bases. Collaborating institutions collected whole blood in K2EDTA tubes following their own protocols. For TCRbeta analysis, collaborator samples were shipped as frozen whole blood, as isolated PBMCs, or as DNA extracted from either sample type. The immunoSEQ Assay, a bias-controlled multiplex PCR, was used to amplify TCRbeta CDR3 regions from genomic DNA. The study's own analysis went as follows. Within the assay, amplification of reference gene primers was used to estimate how many nucleated cells each sample contained. To quantify the absolute abundance of each unique TCRbeta CDR3 rearrangement, sequence reads were collapsed and filtered. For each sample, productive Simpson clonality was calculated as the square root of Simpson's diversity index across productive rearrangements. As stored in TCRdb, this immuneACCESS dataset retains in-frame rearrangements with V and J assigned. A fraction of the clones does not appear; measured against another copy, unresolved V genes explain less than half of the discrepancy, and the remainder lacks a known reason. Clonal size and the V and J genes are those of that table, whereas D and trimming came from the DNA. Present in this sample are about 250,000 clones, over 80% of which were seen just once. The top ten clonotypes cover roughly 30% of the sample.

The sequence is built from TRBV3-1 (or the pseudogene TRBV3-2) and TRBJ1-3; a confident D gene designation cannot be given. The TCR comes from a man aged 35 to 55 with acute or convalescent COVID-19. Sequenced: peripheral blood. CDR3 reads: CASSHTARGNTIYF. Here is the DNA: TGTGCCAGCAGCCATACCGCGCGAGGAAACACCATATATTTT.